A selection of T cell receptor beta chains follows, all from one sample in a study of blood T cell repertoires in COVID-19. Assay: immunoSEQ multiplex PCR; the TCRdb copy retains only in-frame clones and omits some. This table holds 210,000 or so clones, 83% found once. The sample comprised peripheral blood. These receptors were collected from a woman in her twenties or thirties with COVID-19, enrolled during active disease. Each CDR3 is given with its conserved first and last residue. A D gene is named only where the DNA matches it firmly. A clone size is listed for some rows: how often the clone was seen (once, few, many), or a class if it is expanded.

cdr3_aa: CASSLETGTGGNGYTF; cdr3_nt: TGTGCCAGTAGTCTGGAAACCGGGACAGGGGGGAATGGCTACACCTTC; v_call: TRBV19; d_call: TRBD1; clone_size: -; j_call: TRBJ1-2
cdr3_aa: CASSLLRTPIRADTQYF; cdr3_nt: TGTGCCAGCAGTTTATTGCGGACTCCCATACGGGCAGATACGCAGTATTTT; v_call: TRBV27; d_call: -; clone_size: -; j_call: TRBJ2-3
cdr3_aa: CASSSGGSNTGELFF; cdr3_nt: TGTGCCAGCAGCTCAGGAGGGAGCAACACCGGGGAGCTGTTTTTT; v_call: TRBV7-9; d_call: -; clone_size: -; j_call: TRBJ2-2
cdr3_aa: CASNPTGGGETQYF; cdr3_nt: TGTGCCAGCAACCCGACAGGGGGTGGAGAGACCCAGTACTTC; v_call: TRBV6-2/TRBV6-3; d_call: TRBD1; clone_size: -; j_call: TRBJ2-5
cdr3_aa: CASSSLAGDSYNEQFF; cdr3_nt: TGTGCCAGCAGCTCCCTAGCGGGAGACTCCTACAATGAGCAGTTCTTC; v_call: TRBV7-9; d_call: TRBD2; clone_size: once; j_call: TRBJ2-1
cdr3_aa: CASSTGGQPQHF; cdr3_nt: TGTGCCAGTAGTACAGGGGGGCAGCCCCAGCATTTT; v_call: TRBV19; d_call: TRBD1; clone_size: -; j_call: TRBJ1-5
cdr3_aa: CASSLVVEETQYF; cdr3_nt: TGCGCCAGCAGCTTGGTCGTAGAAGAGACCCAGTACTTC; v_call: TRBV5-1; d_call: -; clone_size: -; j_call: TRBJ2-5
cdr3_aa: CASSENGGQGIPAGYTF; cdr3_nt: TGCGCCAGCAGTGAAAATGGGGGACAGGGGATCCCAGCTGGCTACACCTTC; v_call: TRBV23-1; d_call: TRBD1; clone_size: once; j_call: TRBJ1-2
cdr3_aa: CAISYQGDTEAFF; cdr3_nt: TGTGCCATCAGTTATCAGGGGGACACTGAAGCTTTCTTT; v_call: TRBV10-3; d_call: TRBD1; clone_size: -; j_call: TRBJ1-1
cdr3_aa: CASSVGAGGTETQYF; cdr3_nt: TGTGCCAGCAGCGTAGGAGCGGGAGGAACAGAGACCCAGTACTTC; v_call: TRBV9; d_call: TRBD2; clone_size: -; j_call: TRBJ2-5
cdr3_aa: CASRRTGERVEQYF; cdr3_nt: TGCGCCAGCAGACGGACAGGGGAGCGAGTCGAGCAGTACTTC; v_call: TRBV5-1; d_call: TRBD1; clone_size: -; j_call: TRBJ2-7
cdr3_aa: CSVRLGEQYF; cdr3_nt: TGCAGCGTCAGACTAGGCGAGCAGTACTTC; v_call: TRBV29-1; d_call: -; clone_size: -; j_call: TRBJ2-7
cdr3_aa: CASSRDRDRGFYEQYF; cdr3_nt: TGTGCCAGCAGCCGGGACCGGGACAGGGGATTCTACGAGCAGTACTTC; v_call: TRBV9; d_call: TRBD1; clone_size: -; j_call: TRBJ2-7
cdr3_aa: CASSGLAADTQYF; cdr3_nt: TGTGCCAGTAGTGGACTAGCGGCAGATACGCAGTATTTT; v_call: TRBV19; d_call: TRBD2; clone_size: -; j_call: TRBJ2-3
cdr3_aa: CASSPPTGSGELFF; cdr3_nt: TGTGCCAGCAGCCCCCCGACAGGGTCCGGGGAGCTGTTTTTT; v_call: TRBV7-3; d_call: TRBD1; clone_size: -; j_call: TRBJ2-2
cdr3_aa: CASGLTGDHSPLHF; cdr3_nt: TGTGCTAGTGGACTGACAGGGGATCATTCACCCCTCCACTTT; v_call: TRBV12-5; d_call: TRBD1; clone_size: -; j_call: TRBJ1-6
cdr3_aa: CASRGKGQVGEKLFF; cdr3_nt: TGTGCCAGCAGGGGGAAAGGACAGGTTGGGGAAAAACTGTTTTTT; v_call: TRBV27; d_call: TRBD1; clone_size: -; j_call: TRBJ1-4
cdr3_aa: CASSPGSNQPQHF; cdr3_nt: TGTGCCAGCTCACCCGGTAGCAATCAGCCCCAGCATTTT; v_call: TRBV18; d_call: -; clone_size: once; j_call: TRBJ1-5
cdr3_aa: CASSPSRDRGLQPQHF; cdr3_nt: TGTGCCAGCTCACCGTCCCGGGACAGGGGACTTCAGCCCCAGCATTTT; v_call: TRBV18; d_call: TRBD1; clone_size: -; j_call: TRBJ1-5
cdr3_aa: CASSVKDGLLPQETQYF; cdr3_nt: TGTGCCAGCAGCGTGAAAGACGGACTTCTTCCTCAAGAGACCCAGTACTTC; v_call: TRBV9; d_call: -; clone_size: -; j_call: TRBJ2-5
cdr3_aa: CAISQPGQSNYGYTF; cdr3_nt: TGTGCCATCAGTCAACCGGGACAGAGTAACTATGGCTACACCTTC; v_call: TRBV10-3; d_call: TRBD1; clone_size: -; j_call: TRBJ1-2
cdr3_aa: CASSPSTNGSNQPQHF; cdr3_nt: TGTGCCAGCAGCCCATCCACTAATGGAAGCAATCAGCCCCAGCATTTT; v_call: TRBV7-9; d_call: -; clone_size: few; j_call: TRBJ1-5
cdr3_aa: CASSGGGAEDTEAFF; cdr3_nt: TGTGCCAGCAGTGGCGGGGGCGCCGAGGACACTGAAGCTTTCTTT; v_call: TRBV25-1; d_call: -; clone_size: -; j_call: TRBJ1-1
cdr3_aa: CASRAQAFSYEQYF; cdr3_nt: TGTGCCAGCCGGGCACAGGCGTTCTCCTACGAGCAGTACTTC; v_call: TRBV6-6; d_call: -; clone_size: -; j_call: TRBJ2-7
cdr3_aa: CASSYNFYRTGGNTEAFF; cdr3_nt: TGTGCCAGCAGTTATAATTTCTACAGGACGGGTGGGAACACTGAAGCTTTCTTT; v_call: TRBV7-6; d_call: -; clone_size: -; j_call: TRBJ1-1
cdr3_aa: CASSRASGHEVGETQYF; cdr3_nt: TGTGCCAGCAGCCGGGCTAGCGGGCATGAAGTCGGAGAGACCCAGTACTTC; v_call: TRBV9; d_call: TRBD2; clone_size: -; j_call: TRBJ2-5
cdr3_aa: CASSQRGDRDFPGELFF; cdr3_nt: TGCGCCAGCAGCCAAAGGGGGGACAGGGATTTCCCCGGGGAGCTGTTTTTT; v_call: TRBV4-3; d_call: TRBD1; clone_size: few; j_call: TRBJ2-2
cdr3_aa: CASSRARTGDGYTF; cdr3_nt: TGTGCCAGCAGCCGGGCAAGGACAGGGGATGGCTACACCTTC; v_call: TRBV2; d_call: TRBD1; clone_size: -; j_call: TRBJ1-2
cdr3_aa: CASREYREGETQYF; cdr3_nt: TGTGCCAGCAGGGAATACAGGGAAGGAGAGACCCAGTACTTC; v_call: TRBV2; d_call: -; clone_size: -; j_call: TRBJ2-5
cdr3_aa: CASSLVAAGGYGYTF; cdr3_nt: TGCGCCAGCAGCTTGGTGGCAGCAGGGGGCTATGGCTACACCTTC; v_call: TRBV5-1; d_call: TRBD1; clone_size: few; j_call: TRBJ1-2
cdr3_aa: CASSEDRGLGNSPLHF; cdr3_nt: TGTGCCAGCAGCGAGGACAGGGGGCTTGGAAATTCACCCCTCCACTTT; v_call: TRBV7-8; d_call: TRBD1; clone_size: -; j_call: TRBJ1-6
cdr3_aa: CASSPQLTSGSSTQYF; cdr3_nt: TGTGCCAGCAGCCCTCAATTGACTAGCGGGAGTTCTACGCAGTATTTT; v_call: TRBV9; d_call: TRBD2; clone_size: -; j_call: TRBJ2-3
cdr3_aa: CASSPMGGRVIHEQYF; cdr3_nt: TGTGCCAGCAGCCCCATGGGGGGGCGCGTAATCCACGAGCAGTACTTC; v_call: TRBV6-2/TRBV6-3; d_call: -; clone_size: -; j_call: TRBJ2-7
cdr3_aa: CASSTGGGVTEAFF; cdr3_nt: TGTGCCAGCTCAACCGGGGGAGGGGTTACTGAAGCTTTCTTT; v_call: TRBV28; d_call: -; clone_size: -; j_call: TRBJ1-1
cdr3_aa: CASSLGRGTYNEQFF; cdr3_nt: TGTGCCAGCAGCTTGGGCAGGGGGACCTACAATGAGCAGTTCTTC; v_call: TRBV11-2; d_call: TRBD1; clone_size: once; j_call: TRBJ2-1
cdr3_aa: CASSQPGTEAFF; cdr3_nt: TGTGCCAGCAGCCAACCGGGAACTGAAGCTTTCTTT; v_call: TRBV3-1/TRBV3-2; d_call: -; clone_size: -; j_call: TRBJ1-1